This T cell receptor (beta chain) was documented in a study of read filtering for tumor transcriptome and immune sequencing. Study-level background: Revised staging placed roughly 8 patients in R-ISS I, roughly 16 in II, 7 in III. After DNase treatment, RNA was made into whole-transcriptome libraries. Findings and caveats of the study: Sorted CD138-negative bone marrow cells were not purified T cells.

The library was built from approximately 400 ng RNA with molecular barcoded adaptors for alpha/delta and beta/gamma chains. TCRdb reprocessed the reads via MiXCR and lists one record per CDR3 protein. The sample includes about 38,000 distinct CDR3 sequences, roughly an eighth of them seen just once. Germline CDR1 DFQATT, CDR2 SNEGSKA (reference sequence). This CDR3 is built from 12 residues. Deletions cut 7 bases from V and 3 bases from J, with 13 bases between. This clonotype was recorded at least ten times. No antigen is known for it. Every patient had bone marrow sampled while the disease was active.

Sequencing was done on a sample of a population of CD138-negative cells sorted from bone marrow. The TCR comes from a donor over 35 with multiple myeloma. The chain joins TRBV20-1 to TRBJ2-7; D is perhaps TRBD1 (5 bases). In nucleotides, the CDR3 is TGCAGTGTGAGTAGGGGCGGCTACGAGCAGTACTTC. Its protein product is CSVSRGGYEQYF.